These T cell receptor beta chains were read from a single sample in a study of Ad26.COV2.S vaccination and SARS-CoV-2 variants. The protocol was immunoSEQ multiplex PCR, while the TCRdb copy is restricted to in-frame clones and leaves out a portion. Of around 300,000 clones listed, approximately 90% were seen once; the top ten hold under 6%. The sequences come from peripheral blood, collected in a trial of Ad26.COV2.S vaccine versus placebo. The receptors come from a person aged 18 to 59 who received the Ad26.COV2.S COVID-19 vaccine or a placebo. Both conserved end residues are part of each CDR3. D genes are given only for firm matches. Some rows mark clone size as missing; the rest say once, few, many or name a class of expanded clone.

j_call,d_call,v_call,clone_size,cdr3_nt,cdr3_aa
TRBJ1-4,-,TRBV2,-,TGTGCCAGCGGGGATGTCCGGGGCCCAGTCCTGGGAGGCGCAACTAATGAAAAACTGTTTTTT,CASGDVRGPVLGGATNEKLFF
TRBJ2-1,-,TRBV7-9,-,TGTGCCAGCAGCTTAGTTATGGGGTCGGGTGAGCAGTTCTTC,CASSLVMGSGEQFF
TRBJ2-7,TRBD1,TRBV5-1,-,TGCGCCAGCAGCTTGGGACAGGGGGCAATGGGGGAGCAGTACTTC,CASSLGQGAMGEQYF
TRBJ2-2,-,TRBV7-2,-,TGTGCCAGCAGCTTCGTGCATACCGGGGAGCTGTTTTTT,CASSFVHTGELFF
TRBJ2-1,-,TRBV3-1/TRBV3-2,-,TGTGCCAGCAGCCAAGAGGGGGGCGGGCACACACAGAATGAGCAGTTCTTC,CASSQEGGGHTQNEQFF
TRBJ2-7,TRBD2,TRBV5-1,few,TGCGCCAGCAGCATCAGCGGGAGCCCTCTCGAGCAGTACTTC,CASSISGSPLEQYF
TRBJ1-5,-,TRBV30,-,TGTGCCTGGAGTGCGGGTGGTTCCGGTCAGCCCCAGCATTTT,CAWSAGGSGQPQHF
TRBJ2-7,-,TRBV9,-,TGTGCCAGCAGCGTAGGGGGGGCCCCCTACGAGCAGTACTTC,CASSVGGAPYEQYF
TRBJ1-6,-,TRBV27,-,TGTGCCAGCAGTTTATCAAGGGTTGGTAATTCACCCCTCCACTTT,CASSLSRVGNSPLHF
TRBJ1-1,-,TRBV3-1/TRBV3-2,once,TGTGCCAGCAGCCAGCTGACAGGACCAAGGAACACTGAAGCTTTCTTT,CASSQLTGPRNTEAFF
TRBJ1-2,TRBD1,TRBV2,-,TGTGCCAGCAGTGCGGACAGGGGGGATGGCTACACCTTC,CASSADRGDGYTF
TRBJ1-5,-,TRBV15,-,TGTGCCACCAGCAGTCGGGACCGGGGTCAGCCCCAGCATTTT,CATSSRDRGQPQHF
TRBJ1-2,-,TRBV28,-,TGTGCCAGCAGCCTCGGAGTCTATGGCTACACCTTC,CASSLGVYGYTF
TRBJ1-5,-,TRBV6-2/TRBV6-3,-,TGTGCCAGCAGTTATGGGCAGGGGCAGCCCCAGCATTTT,CASSYGQGQPQHF
TRBJ1-2,-,TRBV9,-,TGTGCCAGCAGCGTAGCCCTCGACACGTCGCGTGGCTACACCTTC,CASSVALDTSRGYTF
TRBJ2-2,-,TRBV5-4,-,TGTGCCAGCAGCTTGGGGACCGCCGGGGAGCTGTTTTTT,CASSLGTAGELFF
TRBJ1-2,TRBD1,TRBV19,-,TGTGCCAGCGTAAGGGACAGGGCTGCCGGCTACACCTTC,CASVRDRAAGYTF
TRBJ2-2,-,TRBV19,-,TGTGCCAGTAGTATAAACGGGAGAAGATTGGAGGGCGGGGAGCTGTTTTTT,CASSINGRRLEGGELFF
TRBJ1-6,-,TRBV7-9,-,TGTGCCAGCAGCTTAGGGCCTTCACCCCTCCACTTT,CASSLGPSPLHF
TRBJ1-1,-,TRBV19,-,TGTGCCAGTAGTATAGACCTCGACAGGAACACTGAAGCTTTCTTT,CASSIDLDRNTEAFF
TRBJ2-7,TRBD1,TRBV18,-,TGTGCCAGCTCACCACCCTGGACAGGGGGAGACGAGCAGTACTTC,CASSPPWTGGDEQYF
TRBJ1-5,TRBD1,TRBV5-6,-,TGTGCCAGCAGCTCGACAGGGCATAGCAATCAGCCCCAGCATTTT,CASSSTGHSNQPQHF
TRBJ2-2,-,TRBV6-5,once,TGTGCCAGCAGTTACGGGGGAAACACCGGGGAGCTGTTTTTT,CASSYGGNTGELFF
TRBJ2-1,-,TRBV18,-,TGTGCCAGCTCACCGTCGGGTAATGAGCAGTTCTTC,CASSPSGNEQFF